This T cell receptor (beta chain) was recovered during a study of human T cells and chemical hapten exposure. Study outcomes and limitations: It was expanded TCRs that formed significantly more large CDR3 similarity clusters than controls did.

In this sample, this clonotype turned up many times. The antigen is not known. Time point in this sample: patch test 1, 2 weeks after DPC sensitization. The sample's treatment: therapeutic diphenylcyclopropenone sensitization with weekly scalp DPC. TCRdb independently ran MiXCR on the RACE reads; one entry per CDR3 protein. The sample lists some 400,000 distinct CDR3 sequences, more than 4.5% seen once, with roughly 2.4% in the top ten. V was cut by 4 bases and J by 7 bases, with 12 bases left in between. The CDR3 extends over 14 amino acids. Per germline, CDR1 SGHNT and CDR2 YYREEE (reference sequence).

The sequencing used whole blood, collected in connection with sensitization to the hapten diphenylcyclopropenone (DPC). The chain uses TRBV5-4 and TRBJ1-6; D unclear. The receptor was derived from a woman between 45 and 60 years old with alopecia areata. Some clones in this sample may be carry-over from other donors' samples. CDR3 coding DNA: TGTGCCAGCAGCCTCAAAACCGGGAATTCACCCCTCCACTTT. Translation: CASSLKTGNSPLHF.